The 22 T cell receptor beta chains presented below share a single source sample, sequenced in a study of blood T cell repertoires in COVID-19 (dated by TCRdb to between 2020 and 2021). Libraries were made using the immunoSEQ multiplex PCR assay. TCRdb took this table from immuneACCESS and kept in-frame rearrangements with V and J called. Such tables lack part of the clones; where checked against another copy, unresolved V genes explain under half of the gap, and the rest is unexplained. This sample has roughly 92,000 clones in its table, and approximately 83% of those were observed once. 30% to 35% of the sample belongs to the ten largest clones. The sequencing sample was made of peripheral blood. The receptors here all came from a woman at least 80 years old with active or convalescent COVID-19.

The chain carries TRBV5-1 and TRBJ1-1; 8 nucleotides line up with TRBD1. Germline CDR1 reads SGHRS; CDR2 reads YFSETQ. Losses at the gene ends were 3 bases for V and 0 bases for J; bases not matched to a gene: 7. CDR3 size: 16 residues. The CDR3 loop reads CASSSGQGFMNTEAFF. The CDR3 bases are TGCGCCAGCAGCTCCGGACAGGGATTTATGAACACTGAAGCTTTCTTT. Complete variable domain (other parts from reference TRBV5-1 and TRBJ1-1): KAGVTQTPRYLIKTRGQQVTLSCSPISGHRSVSWYQQTPGQGLQFLFEYFSETQRNKGNFPGRFSGRQFSNSRSEMNVSTLELGDSALYLCASSSGQGFMNTEAFFGQGTRLTVV.

The V call is TRBV25-1, the J call TRBJ1-4; 9 bases fit TRBD1. Unmatched junction bases numbered 10, after V lost 7 bases and J lost 7 bases. CDR1 MGHDK and CDR2 SYGVNS come from the germline V gene. CDR3 length: 15 residues. The CDR3 DNA follows: TGTGCCAGCACCATAACCGGGACAGGGAGTGAAAAACTGTTTTTT. The encoded protein is CASTITGTGSEKLFF. The variable domain in full, with the rest retrieved from reference TRBV25-1 and TRBJ1-4, is EADIYQTPRYLVIGTGKKITLECSQTMGHDKMYWYQQDPGMELHLIHYSYGVNSTEKGDLSSESTVSRIRTEHFPLTLESARPSHTSQYLCASTITGTGSEKLFFGSGTQLSVL.

The rearrangement joins TRBV6-5 to TRBJ2-1, with D unresolved. The CDR3 is 11 amino acids. Trimming cost V 6 bases and J 9 bases, with 9 bases left between them. Germline V gene lookup returns CDR1 MNHEY and CDR2 SVGAGI. The DNA for the CDR3 is TGTGCCAGCAGGCGCATAAGTGAGCAGTTCTTC. It translates to CASRRISEQFF.

This clone has a single count. Written as DNA, the CDR3 is TGTGCCACCAGCAGAGGGCGGGGCGAGGCCCACTATGGCTACACCTTC. Translated: CATSRGRGEAHYGYTF. J is TRBJ1-2 and V is TRBV15; TRBD1 might be the D (5 bases). The CDR3 covers 16 residues. CDR1 and CDR2 (germline): LNHNV, YYDKDF (reference sequence). Trimming took 1 base from V and 3 from J, leaving 15 bases between them.

This clone turned up a few times. The chain links TRBV6-5 to TRBJ1-5; 9 bases fit TRBD1. Germline V lookup: CDR1 MNHEY, CDR2 SVGAGI. This CDR3 contains 15 residues. V shed 6 bases, J shed 4 bases, and the junction held 7 bases outside the gene matches. CDR3 amino acids: CASRGTGGSNQPQHF. CDR3 DNA sequence: TGTGCCAGCAGGGGAACAGGGGGCAGTAATCAGCCCCAGCATTTT.

This clone was seen a single time. V is TRBV29-1 and J is TRBJ1-3; the D gene is possibly TRBD1 (5 bases). The CDR3 has 17 amino acids. Germline-derived CDR1 and CDR2 are SQVTM and ANQGSEA. Trimming removed 4 bases at V and 0 bases at J, with 19 bases between. CDR3 DNA sequence: TGCAGCGTTGGGAAGGGGAATACAGGAGACTCTGGAAACACCATATATTTT. Its protein product is CSVGKGNTGDSGNTIYF.

This clone was seen only a few times. The chain couples TRBV7-3 to TRBJ2-1; tentative D call: TRBD2 (6 bases). CDR3 length: 16 residues. In germline, CDR1 is SGHTA, CDR2 FQGTGA. The V and J ends lost 2 bases and 1 base respectively, with 12 bases between them. The CDR3 nucleotides are TGTGCCAGCAGCTTAGGTAGCGGCCCTTCCTACAATGAGCAGTTCTTC. Translation gives CASSLGSGPSYNEQFF.

Concerning this clone itself: At the DNA level, this CDR3 is encoded by other sequences in the same sample as well. The rearrangement uses TRBV18 and TRBJ2-7; a possible D gene is TRBD2 (6 bases). Looked up from germline, CDR1 is KGHSH and CDR2 is LQKENI. There are 14 residues in the CDR3. The V and J ends lost 6 bases and 3 bases respectively, with 15 bases between them. CDR3 sequence: CASSRTGGDYEQYF. The CDR3 DNA sequence: TGTGCCAGCTCCCGTACCGGGGGAGACTACGAGCAGTACTTC.

The CDR3 nucleotides are TGTGCCAGCAGCCAGGACAGGGTGGCTGGGGCCAACGTCCTGACTTTC. Its translation: CASSQDRVAGANVLTF. V and J are TRBV3-1 (or the pseudogene TRBV3-2) and TRBJ2-6; 8 bases match TRBD1. CDR3 size: 16 residues. After removal of 3 bases from V and 2 bases from J, the junction contained 3 bases not matched to a gene. Per germline, CDR1 LGHDT and CDR2 YNNKEL (reference sequence).

The chain is built from TRBV7-2 and TRBJ1-6; the D gene is possibly TRBD1 (6 bases). V was pared by 5 bases and J by 8 bases, with 16 bases between. CDR1 is SGHTA, CDR2 FQGNSA, per germline. The CDR3 runs 15 residues. The CDR3 protein is CASSPRTVSDSPLHF. The CDR3 DNA reads TGTGCCAGCAGCCCGCGGACAGTAAGCGATTCACCCCTCCACTTT.

The rearrangement uses TRBV29-1 and TRBJ2-3, with 13 bases that match TRBD2. The germline gives CDR1 SQVTM, CDR2 ANQGSEA. The CDR3 runs to 15 residues. V lost 4 bases to trimming and J lost 11 bases; unmatched junction nucleotides: 12. CDR3 region: CSVGGLAGRTVEQYF. CDR3 sequence (DNA): TGCAGCGTTGGGGGACTAGCGGGGAGAACCGTCGAGCAGTATTTT.

The chain employs TRBV3-1 (or the pseudogene TRBV3-2) and TRBJ2-1; 8 bases are a match to TRBD2. Germline CDR1 LGHDT, CDR2 YNNKEL (reference sequence). V shed 2 bases and J 6 bases; nucleotides not matched to a gene: 9. The CDR3 is 16 residues long. The CDR3 DNA is TGTGCCAGCAGCCAATTAGCGGGAAGAAAGTTCAATGAGCAGTTCTTC. Protein sequence: CASSQLAGRKFNEQFF.

This clone has just a few counts. The V gene is TRBV19, the J gene TRBJ2-7, with 12 bases identical to TRBD2. The CDR3 loop spans 14 amino acids. The J segment lost 3 bases and the V segment lost 5 bases, leaving 2 bases of the junction unmatched. In germline, CDR1 is LNHDA, CDR2 SQIVND (reference sequence). In nucleotides, the CDR3 is TGTGCCAGTAGTTGGACTAGCGGGAACTACGAGCAGTACTTC. Translating gives CASSWTSGNYEQYF.

The rearrangement uses TRBV11-3 and TRBJ2-7, with 10 bases matching TRBD1. The junction had 4 bases not matched to a gene; V was cut back by 5 bases and J by 6 bases. CDR3 length: 13 amino acids. Germline lookup yields CDR1 SGHNT and CDR2 YENEEA. In DNA form, the CDR3 reads TGTGCCAGCAGCAATCGGGACAGGGGCGAGCAGTACTTC. Amino acid sequence: CASSNRDRGEQYF.

This clone has a single count. The genes are TRBV4-2 and TRBJ2-3, with D possibly matching TRBD1 (5 bases). Germline V gene sequence: CDR1 LGHNA, CDR2 YNFKEQ. This CDR3 spans 17 amino acids. V gave up 1 base and J gave up 0 bases, with 14 bases separating them. DNA for the CDR3: TGTGCCAGCAGCCAAGTGGGGCAGCCAGGGAGCACAGATACGCAGTATTTT. Translated, it gives CASSQVGQPGSTDTQYF.

The rearrangement links TRBV28 to TRBJ1-2, with D possibly matching TRBD1 (6 bases). This CDR3 region has 21 residues. Germline CDR1 is MDHEN and CDR2 is SYDVKM. Trimming left V 5 bases short and J 4 bases short, with 35 bases between. CDR3 residues: CASSPWTVTNLYAVFPYGYTF. DNA for the CDR3: TGTGCCAGCAGTCCATGGACAGTGACTAACCTCTATGCGGTGTTCCCCTATGGCTACACCTTC.

The chain recombines TRBV3-1 (or the pseudogene TRBV3-2) with TRBJ1-2; possible D gene TRBD1, 5 bases. CDR3 length: 15 amino acids. The germline V and J ends were trimmed by 0 bases and 2 bases, with 10 bases remaining between them. Germline V gene lookup returns CDR1 LGHDT and CDR2 YNNKEL (reference sequence). CDR3 loop: CASSQEGGANYGYTF. CDR3 DNA sequence: TGTGCCAGCAGCCAAGAGGGCGGGGCAAACTATGGCTACACCTTC.

The chain carries TRBV30 and TRBJ1-3; no reliable D call. With 0 bases removed from V and 1 base from J, the gap between germline ends came to 7 bases. Germline lookup yields CDR1 GTSNPN and CDR2 SVGIG (reference sequence). The CDR3 runs to 14 residues. This CDR3 is CAWSVDFSGNTIYF. DNA of the CDR3: TGTGCCTGGAGTGTCGACTTTTCTGGAAACACCATATATTTT.

In this sample, this clone turned up once. The chain joins TRBV7-9 to TRBJ2-6; D unresolved. In germline, CDR1 is SEHNR, CDR2 FQNEAQ (reference sequence). Trimming shortened V by 5 bases and J by 4 bases, and 6 bases separated the two germline ends. The length of the CDR3 is 13 residues. CDR3 loop: CASSELGANVLTF. DNA of the CDR3: TGTGCCAGCAGCGAGCTAGGGGCCAACGTCCTGACTTTC.

The chain joins TRBV19 to TRBJ2-1; 9 nucleotides align to TRBD2. CDR1 and CDR2 (germline): LNHDA, SQIVND (reference sequence). There are 16 residues in the CDR3. V lost 5 bases, J lost 4 bases, and 9 bases stayed unmatched. The CDR3 spells CASSVDAGGRYNEQFF. The CDR3 coding sequence is TGTGCCAGTAGTGTGGATGCGGGAGGGCGGTACAATGAGCAGTTCTTC.

The chain links TRBV5-1 to TRBJ1-1; 8 bases align to TRBD1. V gave up 7 bases and J gave up 1 base; unmatched junction bases: 6. The CDR3 totals 14 residues. Germline V gene sequence: CDR1 SGHRS, CDR2 YFSETQ. The CDR3 sequence: CASEIGQGNTEAFF. The CDR3 nucleotides read TGCGCCAGCGAAATTGGACAGGGGAACACTGAAGCTTTCTTT.

The chain recombines TRBV3-1 (or the pseudogene TRBV3-2) with TRBJ1-5; TRBD1 matches at 9 bases. The CDR3 contains 15 residues. V lost 6 bases to trimming and J lost 5 bases; unmatched junction nucleotides: 8. Germline lookup yields CDR1 LGHDT and CDR2 YNNKEL (reference sequence). CDR3 region: CASSFTGGADQPQHF. The CDR3 DNA follows: TGTGCCAGCAGTTTCACAGGGGGCGCAGATCAGCCCCAGCATTTT.